This TCR beta chain was sequenced for a study of T-cell reconstitution after alpha-beta-depleted transplantation in children. A remark on this clonotype: Its antigen remains unidentified.

TCRbeta library construction was performed incorporating unique molecular identifiers. In TCRdb, the PCR reads were re-called with MiXCR into one record per CDR3 protein. The sample lists 600,000 to 800,000 distinct CDR3 sequences; under 15% were seen once. Study-wide findings and caveats: The high TCRbeta diversity at day 60 in some patients came from surviving recipient T cells and thymic progenitors. One year after transplant, T-cell counts and diversity came mostly from newly produced T cells. In patients about two months after transplant, alpha-beta T cells reportedly arose from several hundred expanded graft clones.

The receptor comes from a girl aged 2 to 10 with congenital amegakaryocytic thrombocytopenia, due to receive a stem cell transplant. This sample comprised PBMCs, obtained before TCRalphabeta/CD19-depleted stem cell transplant.

CDR3 nucleotides: TGCAGCACCGACCCTCCTGCCTACAATGAGCAGTTCTTC. This translates into CSTDPPAYNEQFF. The chain couples TRBV29-1 to TRBJ2-1, with unresolved D. Trimming pared 8 bases from V and 2 bases from J, leaving 13 bases between. The germline CDR1 and CDR2 sequences are SQVTM and ANQGSEA. The CDR3 length is 13 residues.